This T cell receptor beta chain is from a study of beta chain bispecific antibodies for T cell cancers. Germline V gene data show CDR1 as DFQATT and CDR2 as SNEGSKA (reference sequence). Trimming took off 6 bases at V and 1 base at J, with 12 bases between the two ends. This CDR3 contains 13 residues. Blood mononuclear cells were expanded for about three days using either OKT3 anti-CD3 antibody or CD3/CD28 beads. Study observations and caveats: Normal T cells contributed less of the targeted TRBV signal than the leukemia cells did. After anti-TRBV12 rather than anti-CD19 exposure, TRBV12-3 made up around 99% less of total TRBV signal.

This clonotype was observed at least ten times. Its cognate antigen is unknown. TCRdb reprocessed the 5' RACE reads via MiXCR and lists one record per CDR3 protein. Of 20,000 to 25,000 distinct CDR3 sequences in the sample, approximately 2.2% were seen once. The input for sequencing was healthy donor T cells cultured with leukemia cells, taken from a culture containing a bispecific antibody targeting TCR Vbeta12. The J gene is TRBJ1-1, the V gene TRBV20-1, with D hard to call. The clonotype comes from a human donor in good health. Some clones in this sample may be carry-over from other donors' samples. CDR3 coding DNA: TGCAGTGCCTCAACTCGGGCGAACACTGAAGCTTTCTTT. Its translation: CSASTRANTEAFF.